The entry below describes one TCR beta chain. Germline V gene sequence: CDR1 SGHVS, CDR2 FQNEAQ. The CDR3 covers 15 residues. Trimming removed 4 bases at V and 5 bases at J, with 15 bases between. These data are taken from a study of blood T cells in healthy people across ages. The authors ran a second PCR of about 7 to 11 cycles using a sample-barcoded 5' primer and a J-beta primer mix. Each CDR3 protein gets one entry after TCRdb re-called the 5' RACE reads with MiXCR. The sample holds about a million distinct CDR3 sequences, 30% to 40% seen once. The chain combines TRBV7-8 with TRBJ2-1, with D perhaps given as TRBD1 or TRBD2 (5 bases each). The source material was blood. This receptor was obtained from a man between 18 and 29 years old in good health. CDR3 DNA sequence: TGTGCCAGCAGCTCTTCCGGGACGAGAAACAATGAGCAGTTCTTC. This translates into CASSSSGTRNNEQFF.